The present entry profiles one T cell receptor (beta chain) with its context. V was pared by 5 bases and J by 5 bases, with 7 bases between. CDR1 and CDR2 from the germline V gene are SGHTA and FQGTGA. This CDR3 has 12 amino acids. Assay: immunoSEQ multiplex PCR; the TCRdb copy retains only in-frame clones and omits some. The data contain millions of clones, around 93% of them seen just once; the ten biggest clones take up about 1.8%. The data stem from a study of shared clonotypes between healthy human individuals. Whole-study context: Every donor yielded three CD4 naive, three CD4 memory, two CD8 naive and one CD8 memory plate.

As defined, naive CD8 cells were CD45RO-negative and positively selected for CCR7, with terminally differentiated effector memory CD45RA+ cells excluded. The V gene is TRBV7-3, the J gene TRBJ2-1; tentatively, D is TRBD2 (6 bases). Sequencing was done on a sample of naive CD8+ T cells from PBMCs. This TCR was sampled from a man aged 18 to 30 in good health. Some clones in this sample may be carry-over from other donors' samples. CDR3 in amino acids: CASSRTNNEQFF. CDR3 nucleotide sequence: TGTGCCAGCAGCCGGACTAACAATGAGCAGTTCTTC.